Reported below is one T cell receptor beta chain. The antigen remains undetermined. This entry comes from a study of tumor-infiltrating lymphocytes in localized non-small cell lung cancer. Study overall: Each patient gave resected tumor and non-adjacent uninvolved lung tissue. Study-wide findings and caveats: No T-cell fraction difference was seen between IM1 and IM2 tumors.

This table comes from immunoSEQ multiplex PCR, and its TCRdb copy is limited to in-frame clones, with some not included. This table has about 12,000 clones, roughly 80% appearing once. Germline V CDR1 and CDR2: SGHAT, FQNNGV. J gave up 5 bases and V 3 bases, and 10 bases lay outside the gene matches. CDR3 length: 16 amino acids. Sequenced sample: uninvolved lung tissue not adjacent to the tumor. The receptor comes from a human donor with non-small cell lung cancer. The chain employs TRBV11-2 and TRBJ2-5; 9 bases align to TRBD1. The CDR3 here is CASSLDRGASTETQYF. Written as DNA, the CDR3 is TGTGCCAGCAGCTTGGACAGGGGCGCTAGCACCGAGACCCAGTACTTC.